The 14 T cell receptor beta chains in this list originate from one sample, sequenced in a study of human T cells and chemical hapten exposure. Regarding time point: patch test 1, 2 weeks after DPC sensitization. The treatment is: therapeutic diphenylcyclopropenone sensitization with weekly scalp DPC. Unseparated into fractions, whole blood served as the source from which total RNA was extracted. TCRdb re-derived calls from the RACE reads in MiXCR, one entry per CDR3 protein. Of 40,000 or so distinct CDR3 sequences detected, approximately 3.6% appear once; the ten largest clones hold around 26%. The sequences come from whole blood, collected in connection with sensitization to the hapten diphenylcyclopropenone (DPC). The receptors come from a man between 50 and 59 years old with alopecia areata. Some clones in this sample may be carry-over from other donors' samples.

This clonotype was recorded at least ten times. The chain recombines TRBV7-9 with TRBJ2-7; maybe TRBD1 (5 bases). The V gene lost 2 bases and the J gene lost 7 bases, with 9 bases spanning the gap. This CDR3 contains 12 residues. Germline values: CDR1 SEHNR, CDR2 FQNEAQ (reference sequence). In DNA form, the CDR3 reads TGTGCCAGCAGCTTATCAGGGAATGAGCAGTACTTC. It codes for CASSLSGNEQYF.

This clonotype was seen many times. The rearrangement joins TRBV4-2 to TRBJ2-7; TRBD2 matches at 12 bases. V lost 1 base, J lost 3 bases, and 10 bases stayed unmatched. The CDR3 spans 18 residues. From germline, CDR1 is LGHNA and CDR2 YNFKEQ. In nucleotides, the CDR3 is TGTGCCAGCAGCCAAGCGGGACTAGCGGGTTTGCTGATCTACGAGCAGTACTTC. This translates into CASSQAGLAGLLIYEQYF.

This clonotype has ten or more counts. J is TRBJ2-7 and V is TRBV20-1; 7 nucleotides match TRBD2. The CDR3 is made up of 16 amino acids. Losses at the gene ends were 1 base for V and 2 bases for J; bases not matched to a gene: 11. Per germline, CDR1 DFQATT and CDR2 SNEGSKA (reference sequence). Written as DNA, the CDR3 is TGCAGTGCTAGAGGGGGGGGGGTTGGCATACCCTACGAGCAGTACTTC. Protein: CSARGGGVGIPYEQYF.

This clonotype was detected ten times or more. V usage is TRBV12-3 or TRBV12-4 and J usage is TRBJ1-6; weak D call: TRBD1 (6 bases). Trimming stripped 6 bases from V and 5 bases from J, with 8 bases between. The CDR3 loop spans 13 amino acids. The CDR3 loop reads CASRGQNNSPLHF. The CDR3 DNA is TGTGCCAGCAGGGGACAAAATAATTCACCCCTCCACTTT.

Ten or more counts support this clonotype. The genes are TRBV10-3 and TRBJ1-1, with 7 bases aligning to TRBD1. This CDR3 comprises 13 residues. Per germline, CDR1 ENHRY and CDR2 SYGVKD. Losses at the gene ends were 6 bases for V and 0 bases for J; bases not matched to a gene: 1. The CDR3 coding sequence is TGTGCCATCAGCACAGGGGTGAACACTGAAGCTTTCTTT. Its translation: CAISTGVNTEAFF.

This clonotype came up many times. The chain recombines TRBV30 with TRBJ1-5; 9 bases line up with TRBD1. The V gene's germline CDR1 is GTSNPN and CDR2 SVGIG (reference sequence). CDR3 length: 15 residues. Trimming removed 1 base from V and 4 bases from J; junction bases left unmatched: 5. CDR3 loop: CAWSGIGQGNQPQHF. The DNA of the CDR3 is TGTGCCTGGAGTGGGATAGGACAGGGGAATCAGCCCCAGCATTTT.

This clonotype has just a few counts. V usage is TRBV5-4 and J usage is TRBJ2-3; 12 positions match TRBD2. V gave up 0 bases and J gave up 6 bases; unmatched junction bases: 5. In germline, CDR1 is SGHNT, CDR2 YYREEE (reference sequence). The CDR3 extends over 16 amino acids. The CDR3 protein is CASSLALAGGPDTQYF. The CDR3 bases are TGTGCCAGCAGCTTGGCGCTAGCGGGAGGGCCGGATACGCAGTATTTT.

Concerning this clonotype itself: Being one base from a much bigger clone, this may be a read error. This CDR3 fails to terminate in the conserved phenylalanine or tryptophan, so it likely reflects a read error. The chain couples TRBV9 to TRBJ2-3; D is possibly TRBD2 (5 bases). V lost 0 bases to trimming and J lost 1 base, with 9 bases between them. There are 15 residues in the CDR3. CDR1 is SGDLS and CDR2 is YYNGEE in the germline V gene. CDR3 in DNA: TGTGCCAGCAGCGTAGGAGGGATGGGCACAGATACGCAGTATTCT. Translation gives CASSVGGMGTDTQYS.

This clonotype was found many times. This sequence joins TRBV12-3 or TRBV12-4 and TRBJ2-3; D not certain. The V end was cut by 5 bases, the J end by 1 base, with 4 bases between. The CDR3 length is 12 residues. CDR3 sequence (DNA): TGTGCCAGCAGTCCAGGCACAGATACGCAGTATTTT. As protein: CASSPGTDTQYF.

The sample holds many counts of this clonotype. The chain joins TRBV29-1 to TRBJ1-1; possible D gene TRBD1, 6 bases. Trimming took 2 bases from V and 1 from J, leaving 11 bases between them. In germline, CDR1 is SQVTM, CDR2 ANQGSEA. The CDR3 spans 14 residues. CDR3 region: CSVETPGQNTEAFF. In DNA, the CDR3 is TGCAGCGTTGAAACTCCGGGACAGAACACTGAAGCTTTCTTT.

J is TRBJ1-6 and V is TRBV9; 7 nucleotides line up with TRBD1. Germline V lookup: CDR1 SGDLS, CDR2 YYNGEE. This CDR3 spans 16 amino acids. With 3 bases clipped from V and 7 bases from J, the junction kept 10 bases outside the gene matches. The CDR3 protein is CASSGGYDRENSPLHF. CDR3 DNA sequence: TGTGCCAGCAGCGGGGGTTATGACAGGGAAAATTCACCCCTCCACTTT.

This clonotype was counted many times. Here the CDR3 DNA reads TGTGCCAGCAGCTCGCTCGGACTAGCGGGAGAGGACGGTGAGCAGTTCTTC. Protein sequence: CASSSLGLAGEDGEQFF. The rearrangement joins TRBV28 to TRBJ2-1, with 13 bases aligning to TRBD2. V was pared by 6 bases and J by 9 bases, with 14 bases of the junction left unmatched. CDR3 length equals 17 residues. Germline lookup yields CDR1 MDHEN and CDR2 SYDVKM.

This clonotype came up many times. The rearrangement links TRBV28 to TRBJ2-1, with a weak D call TRBD2 (5 bases). Trimming cost V 0 bases and J 1 base, with 7 bases left between them. This CDR3 has 15 residues. Per germline, CDR1 MDHEN and CDR2 SYDVKM. CDR3 DNA: TGTGCCAGCAGTTTATGGTCGGGGTCCTACAATGAGCAGTTCTTC. This translates into CASSLWSGSYNEQFF.

Comment on this clonotype: This may be a read error, as it is one base from a much larger clone. The chain employs TRBV9 and TRBJ2-2, with 7 bases matching TRBD1. CDR1 and CDR2 from the germline V gene are SGDLS and YYNGEE. CDR3 length: 16 residues. Germline trimming cut 4 bases from V and 5 bases from J; bases unmatched to any gene: 11. CDR3 residues: CASSIGGDSITGELFF. The DNA for the CDR3 is TGTGCCAGCAGCATAGGTGGGGACAGTATTACCGGGGAGCTGTTTTTT.